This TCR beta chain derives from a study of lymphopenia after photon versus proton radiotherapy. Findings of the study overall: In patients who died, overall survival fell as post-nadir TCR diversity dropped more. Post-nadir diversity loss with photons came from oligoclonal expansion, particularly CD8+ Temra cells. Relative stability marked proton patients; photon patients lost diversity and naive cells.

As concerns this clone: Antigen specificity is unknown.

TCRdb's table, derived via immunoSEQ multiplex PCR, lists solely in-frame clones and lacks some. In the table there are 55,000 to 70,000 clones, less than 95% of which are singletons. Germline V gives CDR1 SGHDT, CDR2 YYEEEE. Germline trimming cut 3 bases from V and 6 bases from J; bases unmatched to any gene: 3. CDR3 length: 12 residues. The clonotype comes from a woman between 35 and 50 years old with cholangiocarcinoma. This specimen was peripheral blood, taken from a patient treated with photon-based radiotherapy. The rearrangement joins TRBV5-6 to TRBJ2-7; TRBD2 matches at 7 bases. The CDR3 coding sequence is TGTGCCAGCAGCTGGGGAGGGTCCGAGCAGTACTTC. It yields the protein CASSWGGSEQYF. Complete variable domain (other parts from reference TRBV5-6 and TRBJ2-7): DAGVTQSPTHLIKTRGQQVTLRCSPKSGHDTVSWYQQALGQGPQFIFQYYEEEERQRGNFPDRFSGHQFPNYSSELNVNALLLGDSALYLCASSWGGSEQYFGPGTRLTVT.